Here is one TCR beta chain with its context. No cognate antigen has been identified for it. No quality values exist for individual bases; no much larger clone is one base distant. Read against the paper, the sample's time point label means: baseline before first vaccination. Samples from vaccinated people were obtained from the UK trials COV001 and COV002, which included a single-blind randomized controlled phase 2/3 trial of AZD1222 (ChAdOx1 nCoV-19) in healthy adults. Trial participant PBMC samples were collected at day 0 and day 28 after the second dose for TCRbeta chain sequencing. The data derive from a study of T cell responses to AZD1222 COVID-19 vaccine (dated by TCRdb to the early 2020s). About the full investigation: Because spike-specific TCR depth and breadth did not differ between the two schedules, AZD1222 recipients who got a second dose at roughly 4 weeks were pooled with those who got a second dose at roughly 12 weeks. TCR sequencing was performed for roughly 240 trial participants, of whom some 200 were given two doses of AZD1222 and 26 were given two doses of MenACWY control vaccine. Enrollment into the trials was organized by age into subgroups of 18-55, 56-69 and 70-plus years, and those subgroups contained roughly 140, 27 and 60 TCR-sequenced participants, respectively. What the research found in general, with its limitations: A significant rise in spike-specific TCR breadth and depth was observed after two AZD1222 doses relative to day 0 and relative to MenACWY recipients. In the small 56-69-year group, the increase in depth fell short of significance, most likely because of low power. Conclusions about previously exposed vaccinees are limited, since just 6 or 7 AZD1222 recipients were seropositive for SARS-CoV-2 at baseline. Vaccine-associated CD4 TCRs spanned the whole spike protein, with dominant responses in regions 160-218 and 743-854. Epitopes outside the regions mutated in the B.1.351 and B.1.1.7 variants were reportedly recognized by nearly half of the unique spike-specific TCRs. Because no day 14 peak-response samples were available, repertoires were characterized only after the peak T cell response. Participants were mostly white British, with more females than males. The authors suggested clonal diversity may have been underestimated.

The CDR3, cysteine through phenylalanine, is 13 amino acids long. Only the CDR3 DNA stays, 39 bases, in frame from base 1. V and J lose 5 bases and 8 bases, and a span of 12 bases separates them. The CDR3 regions of human TCRbeta chains were analyzed by immunosequencing. Turning to the authors' computational methods: Repertoire TCRs were checked for matches against a reference library of SARS-CoV-2-specific TCRs that had been generated using the MIRA antigen-specificity platform. Breadth was defined as the fraction of unique TCRs that were SARS-CoV-2-associated, and depth was defined as the fraction of total T cells that were SARS-CoV-2-associated. Using the MIRA data, every spike-specific TCR was mapped to the spike region that the TCR reacted to and assigned to either a CD4 or a CD8 class. Log10-transformed breadth and depth values were compared by one-way ANOVA with Sidak's multiple comparisons tests. TCRdb took this table from immuneACCESS and kept in-frame rearrangements with V and J called. Such tables lack part of the clones; where checked against another copy, unresolved V genes explain under half of the gap, and the rest is unexplained. V and J calls and clone size follow that table, whereas D and trimming were derived from the DNA. The sample contains tens of thousands of clones, about 90% of them found a single time. The ten largest account for 17% of the sample.

Rearrangement joined TRBV12-3 or TRBV12-4 to TRBJ1-4; no D gene is confidently identified. The receptor comes from an adult in good health. Specimen: peripheral blood, collected on day 0 of AZD1222 vaccination. In nucleotide form, the sequence is TGTGCCAGCAGTACAACGCTCGAGGAAAAACTGTTTTTT. Its translation is CASSTTLEEKLFF.